This is a list of T cell receptor beta chains from one sample in a study of identical twins. TCRdb passed the 5' RACE reads through MiXCR, listing each CDR3 protein once. The table includes a few hundred thousand distinct CDR3 sequences, 6.5% to 9.5% detected once. Another study also made use of these data, one on yellow fever vaccine responses in identical twins.

Material: CD8+ T cells sorted from blood. The receptors come from a woman aged 18 to 35 in good health. Each CDR3 is given with its conserved first and last residue. The order of the fields is J gene, clone size, D gene, V gene, CDR3 protein, CDR3 DNA. The D gene is left open where the match is weak. For some rows the clone size is stated as once, few or many, or as a class when expanded; others skip it.

TRBJ2-2,many,TRBD1,TRBV20-1,CSARDRDRATGELFF,TGCAGTGCTAGAGACCGGGACAGGGCCACCGGGGAGCTGTTTTTT
TRBJ2-3,few,TRBD1,TRBV24-1,CATSDHQDRASTDTQYF,TGTGCCACCAGTGACCATCAGGACAGGGCCAGCACAGATACGCAGTATTTT
TRBJ2-1,few,TRBD1,TRBV20-1,CSASRQGVNEQFF,TGCAGTGCTAGTCGACAGGGTGTCAATGAGCAGTTCTTC
TRBJ1-5,NA,NA,TRBV29-1,CSVLGQSNQPQHF,TGCAGCGTGTTAGGGCAGAGCAATCAGCCCCAGCATTTT
TRBJ2-1,NA,NA,TRBV27,CASQGLLTYNEQFF,TGTGCCAGCCAGGGGCTTCTGACCTACAATGAGCAGTTCTTC
TRBJ2-2,few,NA,TRBV15,CATSRDNGRLPGTGELFF,TGTGCCACCAGCAGAGATAATGGTCGTCTGCCTGGGACCGGGGAGCTGTTTTTT
TRBJ2-1,NA,TRBD2,TRBV5-6,CASSTTSGAHNEQFF,TGTGCCAGCAGCACGACTAGCGGGGCCCACAATGAGCAGTTCTTC
TRBJ1-5,NA,NA,TRBV6-4,CASSETTGHQPQHF,TGTGCCAGCAGTGAAACAACAGGGCATCAGCCCCAGCATTTT
TRBJ2-5,NA,NA,TRBV20-1,CSTSGLVEVLEETQYF,TGCAGCACTTCGGGGCTAGTAGAGGTTTTGGAGGAGACCCAGTACTTC
TRBJ2-5,few,TRBD1,TRBV19,CASSPDRGGETQYF,TGTGCCAGTAGCCCGGACAGGGGTGGGGAGACCCAGTACTTC
TRBJ2-1,few,NA,TRBV4-3,CASSQDLSGPPVNEQFF,TGCGCCAGCAGCCAAGATCTATCGGGACCCCCAGTGAATGAGCAGTTCTTC
TRBJ2-7,few,TRBD1,TRBV27,CASSLGTGVGEQYF,TGTGCCAGCAGTTTAGGGACAGGGGTCGGCGAGCAGTACTTC
TRBJ2-3,few,NA,TRBV20-1,CSARVIWASEDTQYF,TGCAGTGCTAGAGTTATCTGGGCTAGCGAAGATACGCAGTATTTT
TRBJ2-6,NA,NA,TRBV7-8,CASSQWGDGANVLTF,TGTGCCAGCAGCCAGTGGGGTGATGGGGCCAACGTCCTGACTTTC
TRBJ2-1,many,TRBD1,TRBV5-1,CASSEDRGRSAYNEQFF,TGCGCCAGCAGCGAGGACAGGGGGAGGTCGGCTTACAATGAGCAGTTCTTC
TRBJ2-7,few,TRBD2,TRBV4-3,CASSQDSSGSYEQYF,TGCGCCAGCAGCCAAGATTCTAGCGGGAGTTACGAGCAGTACTTC
TRBJ2-6,NA,TRBD2,TRBV29-1,CSVLTSGKSGANVLTF,TGCAGCGTCCTAACTAGCGGGAAGTCTGGGGCCAACGTCCTGACTTTC
TRBJ2-5,many,TRBD1,TRBV12-3/TRBV12-4,CASSLSGTGNQETQYF,TGTGCCAGCAGCCTCTCCGGGACAGGGAACCAAGAGACCCAGTACTTC
TRBJ2-1,NA,NA,TRBV4-1,CASSQDSSGPFGNEQFF,TGCGCCAGCAGCCAAGATAGCTCGGGCCCCTTCGGCAATGAGCAGTTCTTC
TRBJ2-1,NA,NA,TRBV27,CASSDTGTGYTEQFF,TGTGCCAGCAGTGACACCGGGACCGGGTACACTGAGCAGTTCTTC
TRBJ2-2,many,TRBD1,TRBV5-1,CASSGTGSPGELFF,TGCGCCAGCAGCGGGACAGGGTCTCCCGGGGAGCTGTTTTTT
TRBJ2-5,few,NA,TRBV29-1,CSVAGSGETQYF,TGCAGCGTTGCCGGATCAGGGGAGACCCAGTACTTC
TRBJ2-7,many,NA,TRBV12-3/TRBV12-4,CASSLALAWEQYF,TGTGCCAGCAGTTTAGCCCTAGCGTGGGAGCAGTACTTC
TRBJ2-1,few,NA,TRBV5-1,CASSLGTPQPYNEQFF,TGCGCCAGCAGCTTGGGGACACCCCAACCCTACAATGAGCAGTTCTTC
TRBJ2-7,few,TRBD1,TRBV29-1,CSVAGTGWEQYF,TGCAGCGTTGCCGGGACAGGGTGGGAGCAGTACTTC
TRBJ2-3,NA,TRBD2,TRBV9,CASSPNRFGLAGADTDTQYF,TGTGCCAGCAGCCCTAACCGCTTCGGACTAGCGGGGGCCGACACAGATACGCAGTATTTT
TRBJ2-1,many,TRBD2,TRBV29-1,CSVEGTRAYNEQFF,TGCAGCGTTGAGGGGACTAGGGCCTACAATGAGCAGTTCTTC
TRBJ2-4,NA,NA,TRBV7-2,CASSLTGTTRKNIQYF,TGTGCCAGCAGCTTGACCGGGACGACGCGGAAAAACATTCAGTACTTC
TRBJ2-7,few,NA,TRBV27,CASSLAAGNTYEQYF,TGTGCCAGCAGTTTAGCCGCCGGGAACACTTACGAGCAGTACTTC
TRBJ2-5,many,TRBD2,TRBV15,CATSTLAGVKETQYF,TGTGCCACCAGCACCTTAGCGGGGGTAAAAGAGACCCAGTACTTC
TRBJ2-1,many,NA,TRBV20-1,CSARDLVLALNEQFF,TGCAGTGCTAGAGATCTGGTACTAGCACTCAATGAGCAGTTCTTC
TRBJ2-5,NA,NA,TRBV6-6,CASRGMQETQYF,TGTGCCAGCAGGGGAATGCAAGAGACCCAGTACTTC
TRBJ2-5,few,TRBD1,TRBV6-5,CASSYLTGGVETQYF,TGTGCCAGCAGTTATCTGACAGGGGGGGTAGAGACCCAGTACTTC
TRBJ2-7,many,NA,TRBV7-9,CASSLGLTMYEQYF,TGTGCCAGCAGCTTAGGACTTACCATGTACGAGCAGTACTTC
TRBJ2-7,NA,TRBD1,TRBV7-9,CASSAGTGLYEQYF,TGTGCCAGCAGCGCGGGGACAGGGCTCTACGAGCAGTACTTC
TRBJ2-3,few,NA,TRBV7-2,CASSLTPGAPDTQYF,TGTGCCAGCAGCTTAACTCCGGGGGCGCCAGATACGCAGTATTTT
TRBJ2-1,NA,TRBD2,TRBV4-3,CASSQDGTSGVEQFF,TGCGCCAGCAGCCAAGATGGGACTAGCGGGGTTGAGCAGTTCTTC
TRBJ2-7,many,TRBD1,TRBV4-3,CASSQTTGTGANEQYF,TGCGCCAGCAGCCAAACAACCGGGACAGGGGCTAACGAGCAGTACTTC
TRBJ2-7,NA,NA,TRBV20-1,CSAPIRQNKAYEQYF,TGCAGTGCTCCTATTAGACAAAATAAAGCCTACGAGCAGTACTTC
TRBJ2-5,NA,TRBD2,TRBV20-1,CSARDKPNPRLAGFAETQYF,TGCAGTGCTAGAGACAAGCCCAACCCTAGACTAGCGGGATTCGCTGAGACCCAGTACTTC
TRBJ2-3,many,TRBD2,TRBV9,CASSPPAGADTDTQYF,TGTGCCAGCAGCCCACCAGCGGGGGCCGACACAGATACGCAGTATTTT
TRBJ2-5,NA,TRBD1,TRBV24-1,CAAKTGRTTETQYF,TGTGCCGCCAAGACAGGGAGAACAACAGAGACCCAGTACTTC
TRBJ2-1,many,NA,TRBV7-9,CASRPGSNTSEQFF,TGTGCCAGCAGACCGGGAAGCAACACATCGGAGCAGTTCTTC
TRBJ2-3,few,TRBD2,TRBV5-6,CASSSTLAGDRDTQYF,TGTGCCAGCAGCTCGACACTAGCGGGGGATCGAGATACGCAGTATTTT
TRBJ2-5,many,NA,TRBV6-2/TRBV6-3,CASSYPGRETQYF,TGTGCCAGCAGTTACCCGGGGCGAGAGACCCAGTACTTC
TRBJ2-3,NA,TRBD1,TRBV7-3,CASSPRGPGGLPDTQYF,TGTGCCAGCAGCCCTAGGGGGCCAGGGGGATTACCAGATACGCAGTATTTT
TRBJ1-3,many,NA,TRBV11-2,CASSLGKGYSGNTIYF,TGTGCCAGCAGCTTAGGCAAGGGTTACTCTGGAAACACCATATATTTT
TRBJ2-5,NA,NA,TRBV7-9,CASSLVFEETQYF,TGTGCCAGCAGCTTAGTATTTGAAGAGACCCAGTACTTC
TRBJ2-3,many,NA,TRBV6-6,CASRLETDTQYF,TGTGCCAGCAGGCTAGAAACAGATACGCAGTATTTT
TRBJ2-4,few,NA,TRBV7-9,CASSSPEGSGKKNIQYF,TGTGCCAGCAGCTCCCCGGAAGGGTCAGGGAAAAAAAACATTCAGTACTTC
TRBJ1-1,few,NA,TRBV27,CASSLGFGAVNTEAFF,TGTGCCAGCAGTTTAGGTTTCGGGGCGGTGAACACTGAAGCTTTCTTT
TRBJ2-7,NA,NA,TRBV11-2,CASSFGRFAYEQYF,TGTGCCAGCAGCTTTGGTAGGTTTGCCTACGAGCAGTACTTC
TRBJ2-7,few,TRBD2,TRBV30,CAWSLSGMSYEQYF,TGTGCCTGGAGTCTTAGCGGGATGTCCTACGAGCAGTACTTC